Shown below are 13 T cell receptor beta chains from a single sample sequenced in a study of T cell changes during pregnancy in multiple sclerosis. Generated by immunoSEQ multiplex PCR, the TCRdb table keeps only in-frame clones and is missing some. Of about 25,000 clones listed, over 85% are singletons. Here the sequenced sample was CD8+ T cells from peripheral blood mononuclear cells, taken in the third trimester of pregnancy. The receptors derive from a female donor in good health, enrolled as a control in a pregnancy study.

This clone has a single count. V gene TRBV2 combines with J gene TRBJ2-2, with 7 bases lining up with TRBD1. The CDR3 covers 17 residues. With 0 bases clipped from V and 6 bases from J, the junction kept 10 bases outside the gene matches. Looked up from germline, CDR1 is SNHLY and CDR2 is FYNNEI. CDR3 region: CASSEAQPRQGPGELFF. The CDR3 DNA sequence: TGTGCCAGCAGTGAAGCACAACCTCGACAGGGCCCCGGGGAGCTGTTTTTT.

This sequence joins TRBV2 and TRBJ2-5, with D uncertain. There are 14 residues in the CDR3. The V end lost 3 bases, the J end lost 2 bases, and 10 bases lay between the germline ends. Germline-derived CDR1 and CDR2 are SNHLY and FYNNEI. CDR3 nucleotides: TGTGCCAGCAGTGATCTGGCAGGACAAGAGACCCAGTACTTC. This encodes CASSDLAGQETQYF.

The chain joins TRBV9 to TRBJ1-5, with D possibly TRBD1 on 5 matching bases. Trimming stripped 2 bases from V and 9 bases from J, with 9 bases between. This CDR3 contains 12 residues. From germline, CDR1 is SGDLS and CDR2 YYNGEE. CDR3 nucleotide sequence: TGTGCCAGCAGCGTTCAGGGAGGGCCCCAGCATTTT. Amino acids: CASSVQGGPQHF.

The CDR3 nucleotides are TGTGCCAGCAGCCTGATGAACGGGGAAATAGAGACCCAGTACTTC. Amino acid sequence: CASSLMNGEIETQYF. The chain uses TRBV7-9 and TRBJ2-5, with D maybe TRBD2 (5 bases). V dropped 5 bases and J dropped 4 bases, with 17 bases sitting between them. Germline CDR1 reads SEHNR; CDR2 reads FQNEAQ (reference sequence). The CDR3 runs to 15 residues.

The chain employs TRBV6-1 and TRBJ1-1; possibly TRBD1 for D (6 bases). The CDR3 covers 15 residues. V lost 3 bases to trimming and J lost 0 bases, with 11 bases between them. Germline V gene sequence: CDR1 MNHNS, CDR2 SASEGT. CDR3: CASSEQGQLNTEAFF. The CDR3 DNA follows: TGTGCCAGCAGTGAGCAAGGACAGCTGAACACTGAAGCTTTCTTT.

The chain joins TRBV15 to TRBJ2-7, with D unclear. Germline loops: CDR1 LNHNV, CDR2 YYDKDF (reference sequence). The V gene lost 1 base and the J gene lost 5 bases, with 12 bases spanning the gap. This CDR3 has 14 residues. The CDR3 coding sequence is TGTGCCACCAGCAGAGCCCCTCTAGGAGACGAGCAGTACTTC. It specifies CATSRAPLGDEQYF.

This clone appeared a single time. This chain uses TRBV5-6 with TRBJ1-1; no definite D call. Germline V gives CDR1 SGHDT, CDR2 YYEEEE. The CDR3 runs 13 residues. Trimming took 4 bases from V and 0 from J, leaving 7 bases between them. CDR3 nucleotide sequence: TGTGCCAGCAGCGACGAGGTGAACACTGAAGCTTTCTTT. This codes for CASSDEVNTEAFF.

The chain combines TRBV4-1 with TRBJ1-1; 7 positions match TRBD1. Germline V gene data show CDR1 as MGHRA and CDR2 as YSYEKL. Germline trimming cut 4 bases from V and 4 bases from J; bases unmatched to any gene: 9. The CDR3 covers 15 residues. CDR3: CASSPRLGTVTEAFF. The CDR3, as DNA: TGCGCCAGCAGCCCAAGGCTTGGGACAGTCACTGAAGCTTTCTTT.

The sample holds one count of this clone. The chain has TRBV6-4 and TRBJ2-2; 9 nucleotides line up with TRBD1. Germline V gives CDR1 MRHNA, CDR2 SNTAGT. Trimming took 3 bases from V and 4 from J; bases not matched to a gene: 3. CDR3 length: 15 amino acids. CDR3 in amino acids: CASSEGQGGTGELFF. In DNA, the CDR3 is TGTGCCAGCAGTGAGGGACAGGGAGGCACCGGGGAGCTGTTTTTT.

The chain combines TRBV15 with TRBJ1-3; D ambiguous. Trimming left V 3 bases short and J 0 bases short, with 6 bases between. This CDR3 is built from 14 residues. Germline V CDR1 and CDR2: LNHNV, YYDKDF (reference sequence). The CDR3 sequence: CATSSFSSGNTIYF. In nucleotides, the CDR3 is TGTGCCACCAGCAGCTTTAGCTCTGGAAACACCATATATTTT.

The chain recombines TRBV27 with TRBJ2-2; 12 bases map to TRBD1. Trimming at V came to 2 bases and at J to 7 bases, leaving 5 bases not matched to a gene. The germline CDR1 and CDR2 sequences are MNHEY and SMNVEV (reference sequence). The CDR3 runs 16 residues. CDR3 nucleotides: TGTGCCAGCAGTTTAGATGGGACAGGGGGCCGCGGGGAGCTGTTTTTT. Its protein product is CASSLDGTGGRGELFF.

The chain is built from TRBV11-2 and TRBJ2-1; D is unresolved. There are 12 residues in the CDR3. The germline V gene encodes CDR1 SGHAT and CDR2 FQNNGV. V was pared by 2 bases and J by 8 bases, with 7 bases between. The CDR3 DNA is TGTGCCAGCAGCTTAAGAGTAGATGAGCAGTTCTTC. Translating it yields CASSLRVDEQFF.

The chain couples TRBV4-1 to TRBJ1-5, with a weak D call TRBD1 (5 bases). Germline-derived CDR1 and CDR2 are MGHRA and YSYEKL. Trimming removed 0 bases at V and 6 bases at J, with 12 bases between. The CDR3 length is 15 residues. CDR3 nucleotides: TGCGCCAGCAGCCAAGAAGCGGGGCGGGGTCAGCCCCAGCATTTT. Protein sequence: CASSQEAGRGQPQHF.